This entry features one TCR beta chain sequence. The table came from immunoSEQ multiplex PCR; TCRdb's copy has only in-frame clones and leaves some out. The data contain approximately 500,000 clones, almost 97% of them singletons. The data originate from a study of shared clonotypes between healthy human individuals. The CDR3 length is 14 residues. Germline assignment: CDR1 MDHEN and CDR2 SYDVKM. Unmatched junction bases numbered 9, after V lost 5 bases and J lost 7 bases. This TCR came from a woman aged 25 to 39 in good health. The sequenced sample was naive CD4+ T cells sorted from blood. Subset denoted: CD45RA+ positively selected. V gene TRBV28 combines with J gene TRBJ2-3; TRBD2 aligns across 7 bases. In nucleotides, the CDR3 is TGTGCCAGCAGTAACCGGACTAGATCAAATACGCAGTATTTT. It is translated as CASSNRTRSNTQYF.